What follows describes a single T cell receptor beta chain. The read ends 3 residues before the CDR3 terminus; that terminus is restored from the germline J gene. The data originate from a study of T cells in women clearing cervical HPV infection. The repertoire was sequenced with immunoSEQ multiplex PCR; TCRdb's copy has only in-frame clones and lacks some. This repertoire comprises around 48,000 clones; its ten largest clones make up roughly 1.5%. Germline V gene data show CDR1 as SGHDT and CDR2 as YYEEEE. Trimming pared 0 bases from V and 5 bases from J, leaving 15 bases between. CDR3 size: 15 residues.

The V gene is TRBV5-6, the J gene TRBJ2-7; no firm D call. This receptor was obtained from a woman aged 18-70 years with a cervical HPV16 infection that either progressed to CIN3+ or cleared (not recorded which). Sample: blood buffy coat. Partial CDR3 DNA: TGTGCCAGCAGCTTGGCCGTAGGGCTTCTCAACGAG. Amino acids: CASSLAVGLLNE. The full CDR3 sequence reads CASSLAVGLLNEQYF. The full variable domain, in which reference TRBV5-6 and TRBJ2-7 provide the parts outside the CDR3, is DAGVTQSPTHLIKTRGQQVTLRCSPKSGHDTVSWYQQALGQGPQFIFQYYEEEERQRGNFPDRFSGHQFPNYSSELNVNALLLGDSALYLCASSLAVGLLNEQYFGPGTRLTVT.